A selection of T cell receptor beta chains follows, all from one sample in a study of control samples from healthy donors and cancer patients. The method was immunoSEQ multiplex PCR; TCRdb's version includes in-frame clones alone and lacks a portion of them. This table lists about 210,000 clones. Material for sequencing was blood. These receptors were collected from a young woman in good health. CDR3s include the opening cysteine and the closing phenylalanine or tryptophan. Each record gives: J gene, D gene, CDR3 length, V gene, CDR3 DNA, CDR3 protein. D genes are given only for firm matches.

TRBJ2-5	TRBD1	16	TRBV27	TGTGCCAGCAGTCTACCCTCAGGGGGCCGTGGAGAGACCCAGTACTTC	CASSLPSGGRGETQYF
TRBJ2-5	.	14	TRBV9	TGTGCCAGCAGCCAGACAGGTTCGAGAAAGACCCAGTACTTC	CASSQTGSRKTQYF
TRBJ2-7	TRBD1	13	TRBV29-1	TGCAGCGGAGGAGGACAGGGTGTCTACGAGCAGTACTTC	CSGGGQGVYEQYF
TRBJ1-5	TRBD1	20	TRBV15	TGTGCCACCAGCAGAGGGTCAGACGGGACAGGGGGCCTTAGCAATCAGCCCCAGCATTTT	CATSRGSDGTGGLSNQPQHF
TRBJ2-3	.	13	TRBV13	TGTGCCAGCAGTTCTCATGACCGAGATACGCAGTATTTT	CASSSHDRDTQYF
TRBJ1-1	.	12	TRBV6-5	TGTGCCAGCAGTTACTCTAAAACTGAAGCTTTCTTT	CASSYSKTEAFF
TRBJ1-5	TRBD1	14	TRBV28	TGTGCCAGCAGTTTCGGACAGGACTACCAGCCCCAGCATTTT	CASSFGQDYQPQHF
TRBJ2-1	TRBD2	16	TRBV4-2	TGTGCCAGCAGCCAAGCGAAGCGGGGGTACTACAATGAGCAGTTCTTC	CASSQAKRGYYNEQFF
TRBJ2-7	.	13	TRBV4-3	TGCGCCAGCAGCCAAGGGAAAGGCTACGAGCAGTACTTC	CASSQGKGYEQYF
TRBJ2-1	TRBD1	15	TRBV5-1	TGCGCCAGCAGCGGGGGACAGGGAAGTTACAATGAGCAGTTCTTC	CASSGGQGSYNEQFF
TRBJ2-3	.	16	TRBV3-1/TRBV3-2	TGTGCCAGCAGCCATAATCTAGGTATGGGCACAGATACGCAGTATTTT	CASSHNLGMGTDTQYF
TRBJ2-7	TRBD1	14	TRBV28	TGTGCCAGCAGTTTCTCTCAGGGGGCCTACGAGCAGTACTTC	CASSFSQGAYEQYF
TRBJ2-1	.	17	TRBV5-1	TGCGCCAGCATGAGGCGGCAGGGATCAAGCTCCTACAATGAGCAGTTCTTC	CASMRRQGSSSYNEQFF
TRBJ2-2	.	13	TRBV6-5	TGTGCCAGCAGTTACGGGTCCACCGGGGAGCTGTTTTTT	CASSYGSTGELFF
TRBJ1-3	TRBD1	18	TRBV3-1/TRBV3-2	TGTGCCAGCAGCCAGATAAATCTGGGACAGGGCTCTGGAAACACCATATATTTT	CASSQINLGQGSGNTIYF
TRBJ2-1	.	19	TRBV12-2	TGTGCAAGTCGCTTAGCGGTGGATAGCGGGGGGGCTTCAAACAATGAGCAGTTCTTC	CASRLAVDSGGASNNEQFF
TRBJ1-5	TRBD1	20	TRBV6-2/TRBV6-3	TGTGCCAGCAGTCAAGCCCCCTACCAGCAGGGGGGATATGGCAATCAGCCCCAGCATTTT	CASSQAPYQQGGYGNQPQHF
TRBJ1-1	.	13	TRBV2	TGTGCCAGCAGTGAAAGAGATCAGGGTGAAGCTTTCTTT	CASSERDQGEAFF
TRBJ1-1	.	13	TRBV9	TGTGCCAGCAGCGTAGACCTGAACACTGAAGCTTTCTTT	CASSVDLNTEAFF
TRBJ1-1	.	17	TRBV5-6	TGTGCCAGCAGCTTGGAACCAGCAAACTTTTGGCCGCACGAAGCTTTCTTT	CASSLEPANFWPHEAFF
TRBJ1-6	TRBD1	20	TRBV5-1	TGCGCCAGCAGCTTGGTAAGACAGGGGAGGACGAGCTCCTATAATTCACCCCTCCACTTT	CASSLVRQGRTSSYNSPLHF
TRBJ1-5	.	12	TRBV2	TGTGCCAGCGGGGAGTTTTATCAGCCCCAGCATTTT	CASGEFYQPQHF
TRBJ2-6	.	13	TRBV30	TGTGCCTGGAGTGGTGCTGGGGCCAACGTCCTGACTTTC	CAWSGAGANVLTF
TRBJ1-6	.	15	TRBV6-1	TGTGCCAGCAGTGAGGGAAGGGGAGGGGGATCACCCCTCCACTTT	CASSEGRGGGSPLHF
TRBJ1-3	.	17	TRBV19	TGTGCCAGCAACTACCCGGCAGCCACTCGACCAGGAAACACCATATATTTT	CASNYPAATRPGNTIYF
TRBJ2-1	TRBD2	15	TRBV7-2	TGTGCCAGCAGCTTGACTAGCGGGGGAGGCAATGAGCAGTTCTTC	CASSLTSGGGNEQFF
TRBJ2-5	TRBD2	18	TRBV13	TGTGCCAGCAGCCCGCCCCCACTAGCGGGGGGGCATCGGGAGACCCAGTACTTC	CASSPPPLAGGHRETQYF
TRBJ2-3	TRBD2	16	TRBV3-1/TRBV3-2	TGTGCCAGCAGCCACCCAGCGGGAACCTCCACAGATACGCAGTATTTT	CASSHPAGTSTDTQYF
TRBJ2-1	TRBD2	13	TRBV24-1	TGTGCCACCAGTGATTGGGGAGGGAATGAGCAGTTCTTC	CATSDWGGNEQFF
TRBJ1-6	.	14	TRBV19	TGTGCCAGTAGTATTCCGACCTCAAATTCACCCCTCCACTTT	CASSIPTSNSPLHF
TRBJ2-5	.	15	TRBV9	TGTGCCAGCAGCGTAGCTGGGACGCCACAAGAGACCCAGTACTTC	CASSVAGTPQETQYF
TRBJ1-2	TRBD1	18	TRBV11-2	TGTGCCAGCAGACGAATTAGACAGGGCGAAGGGTCTAACTATGGCTACACCTTC	CASRRIRQGEGSNYGYTF
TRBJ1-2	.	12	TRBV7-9	TGTGCCAGCAGCCCCGGACAGTATGGCTACACCTTC	CASSPGQYGYTF
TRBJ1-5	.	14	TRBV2	TGTGCCAGCAGCGGGGACACAGGGATACGTTCCCAGCATTTT	CASSGDTGIRSQHF
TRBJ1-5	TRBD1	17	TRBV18	TGTGCCAGCTCACCAGGGACAGGGGCCCATAGCAATCAGCCCCAGCATTTT	CASSPGTGAHSNQPQHF
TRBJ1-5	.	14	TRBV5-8	TGTGCCAGCAGCTTGGCCAGTGGGATTCAGCCCCAGCATTTT	CASSLASGIQPQHF
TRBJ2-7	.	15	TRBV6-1	TGTGCCAGCAGTGAAGCCGTTTCCCTCCGGGGCGAGCAGTACTTC	CASSEAVSLRGEQYF
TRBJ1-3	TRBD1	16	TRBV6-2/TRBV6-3	TGTGCCAGCAGTTCGGGGACAGTCCTCTCTGGAAACACCATATATTTT	CASSSGTVLSGNTIYF
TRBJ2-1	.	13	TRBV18	TGTGCCAGCTCACCACGGGACGACAATGAGCAGTTCTTC	CASSPRDDNEQFF
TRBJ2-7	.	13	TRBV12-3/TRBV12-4	TGTGCCAGCAGTTTGGTCAGGGGCTACGAGCAGTACTTC	CASSLVRGYEQYF
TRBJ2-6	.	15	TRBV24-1	TGTGCCACCAGTGATTTCGGCTCTGGGGCCAACGTCCTGACTTTC	CATSDFGSGANVLTF
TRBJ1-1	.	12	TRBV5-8	TGTGCCAGCAGCTTTGAAGGGTTCGAAGCTTTCTTT	CASSFEGFEAFF
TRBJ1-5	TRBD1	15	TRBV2	TGTGCCAGCAGTTCGGCATGGACAGGGGGAAAGGCCCAGCATTTT	CASSSAWTGGKAQHF
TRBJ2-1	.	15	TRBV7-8	TGTGCCAGCAGCTTACGGGGAACTTCCTACAATGAGCAGTTCTTC	CASSLRGTSYNEQFF
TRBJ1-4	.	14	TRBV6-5	TGTGCCAGCTGTCTCGGTGCAACTAATGAAAAACTGTTTTTT	CASCLGATNEKLFF
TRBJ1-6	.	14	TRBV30	TGTGCCTTGGAGCGCAGGGAGAATAATTCACCCCTCCACTTT	CALERRENNSPLHF
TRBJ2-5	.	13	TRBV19	TGTGCCAGTAGTTCGACAGGCCAAGAGACCCAGTACTTC	CASSSTGQETQYF
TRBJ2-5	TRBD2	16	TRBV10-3	TGTGCCATCAGCCATGGGACTAGCGGGGGGCAAGAGACCCAGTACTTC	CAISHGTSGGQETQYF
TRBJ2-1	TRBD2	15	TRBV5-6	TGTGCCAGCAGCGGGAAGGGACTAGCTTACAATGAGCAGTTCTTC	CASSGKGLAYNEQFF
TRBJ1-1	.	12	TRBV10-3	TGTGCCATCAGTGATACGAGCCCGGAAGCTTTCTTT	CAISDTSPEAFF
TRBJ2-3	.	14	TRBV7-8	TGTGCCAGCAGCTTGGGGGCTGGCACAGATACGCAGTATTTT	CASSLGAGTDTQYF
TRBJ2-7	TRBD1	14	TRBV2	TGTGCCAGCAGTCAAAAGGGACAGGGGTACGAGCAGTACTTC	CASSQKGQGYEQYF
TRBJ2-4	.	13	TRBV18	TGTGCCAGCTCACCACGGGCGGTGGACATTCAGTACTTC	CASSPRAVDIQYF
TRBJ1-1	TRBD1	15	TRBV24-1	TGTGCCACCAGTGATTCGACAGGGATGAACACTGAAGCTTTCTTT	CATSDSTGMNTEAFF
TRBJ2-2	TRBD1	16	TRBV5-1	TGCGCCAGCAGCTTGTCCAGGGGGCTGCGCACCGGGGAGCTGTTTTTT	CASSLSRGLRTGELFF